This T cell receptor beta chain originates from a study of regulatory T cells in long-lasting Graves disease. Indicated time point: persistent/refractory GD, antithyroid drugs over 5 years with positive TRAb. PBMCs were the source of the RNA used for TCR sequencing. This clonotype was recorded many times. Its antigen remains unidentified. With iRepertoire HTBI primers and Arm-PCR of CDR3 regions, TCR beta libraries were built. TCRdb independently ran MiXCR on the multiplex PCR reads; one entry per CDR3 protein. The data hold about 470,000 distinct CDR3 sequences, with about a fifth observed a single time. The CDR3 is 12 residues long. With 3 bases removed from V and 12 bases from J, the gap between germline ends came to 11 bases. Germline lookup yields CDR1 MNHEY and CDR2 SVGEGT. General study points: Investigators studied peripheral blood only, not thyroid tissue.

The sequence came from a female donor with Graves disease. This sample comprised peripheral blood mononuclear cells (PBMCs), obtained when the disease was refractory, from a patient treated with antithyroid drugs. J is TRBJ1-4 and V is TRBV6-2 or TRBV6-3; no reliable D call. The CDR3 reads CASSYPVEELFF. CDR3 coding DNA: TGTGCCAGCAGTTATCCGGTTGAGGAACTGTTTTTT.